The 8 T cell receptor beta chains below come from one sample, sequenced in a study of blood T cell repertoires in COVID-19. This table comes from immunoSEQ multiplex PCR, and its TCRdb copy is limited to in-frame clones, with some not included. The sample includes 190,000 or so clones, approximately 87% of them seen just once. Sample: peripheral blood. Receptors originate from a woman aged 18-29 years who had recovered from COVID-19.

V gene TRBV7-6 combines with J gene TRBJ2-3, with 11 nucleotides matching TRBD2. CDR3 length: 15 amino acids. J gave up 4 bases and V 5 bases, and 5 bases lay outside the gene matches. Germline CDR1 SGHVS, CDR2 FNYEAQ. CDR3 nucleotides: TGTGCCAGCAGCCCTCGGACTAGCGGGTCAGATACGCAGTATTTT. Its translation is CASSPRTSGSDTQYF.

This chain uses TRBV11-2 with TRBJ1-3; D gene ambiguous. With 1 base removed from V and 2 bases from J, the gap between germline ends came to 12 bases. Germline values: CDR1 SGHAT, CDR2 FQNNGV. CDR3 size: 16 residues. The DNA for the CDR3 is TGTGCCAGCAGCTTAGGGGCAGGTCTAACTGGAAACACCATATATTTT. This gives the protein CASSLGAGLTGNTIYF.

This clone was picked up one time. The chain combines TRBV2 with TRBJ1-1; TRBD1 aligns across 9 bases. The CDR3 totals 13 residues. V lost 0 bases, J lost 11 bases, and 4 bases stayed unmatched. The germline CDR1 and CDR2 sequences are SNHLY and FYNNEI. The CDR3 loop reads CASSEAVGQGAFF. CDR3 in DNA: TGTGCCAGCAGTGAAGCTGTAGGACAGGGGGCTTTCTTT.

This clone appeared a few times. This chain uses TRBV13 with TRBJ1-1, with TRBD1 matching over 7 bases. CDR3 length equals 15 residues. From germline, CDR1 is PRHDT and CDR2 FYEKMQ (reference sequence). The trim removed 3 bases at V and 5 bases at J, leaving 9 bases unmatched. The CDR3 protein is CASSLGTGEGTEAFF. The CDR3, as DNA: TGTGCCAGCAGCTTGGGTACAGGGGAAGGTACTGAAGCTTTCTTT. The full variable domain, its missing parts supplied by reference TRBV13 and TRBJ1-1, is AAGVIQSPRHLIKEKRETATLKCYPIPRHDTVYWYQQGPGQDPQFLISFYEKMQSDKGSIPDRFSAQQFSDYHSELNMSSLELGDSALYFCASSLGTGEGTEAFFGQGTRLTVV.

V usage is TRBV6-4 and J usage is TRBJ1-5, with D perhaps TRBD1 (6 bases). The V and J ends lost 6 bases and 1 base respectively, with 13 bases between them. This CDR3 comprises 15 residues. The germline CDR1 and CDR2 sequences are MRHNA and SNTAGT. This chain's CDR3 is CASSPSQGSNQPQHF. DNA of the CDR3: TGTGCCAGCAGCCCCTCACAGGGAAGCAATCAGCCCCAGCATTTT.

This chain links TRBV6-5 with TRBJ2-7, with D perhaps matching TRBD1 (6 bases). V was pared by 2 bases and J by 5 bases, with 13 bases between. This CDR3 has 14 amino acids. The V gene's germline CDR1 is MNHEY and CDR2 SVGAGI. For the CDR3, the DNA is TGTGCCAGCAGTTACCTGCTGACAGGTGACGAGCAGTACTTC. Its translation: CASSYLLTGDEQYF.

This sequence joins TRBV27 and TRBJ1-2, with 8 bases fitting TRBD1. Germline lookup yields CDR1 MNHEY and CDR2 SMNVEV (reference sequence). V gave up 0 bases and J gave up 4 bases; unmatched junction bases: 4. The CDR3 covers 15 residues. Written as DNA, the CDR3 is TGTGCCAGCAGTTTATCTCCAGGGGGCGTCTATGGCTACACCTTC. This sequence encodes CASSLSPGGVYGYTF.

V is TRBV24-1 and J is TRBJ2-1, with 9 nucleotides matching TRBD2. There are 16 residues in the CDR3. Per the germline V gene, CDR1 is KGHDR and CDR2 is SFDVKD. V was pared by 3 bases and J by 6 bases, with 8 bases of the junction left unmatched. The CDR3, as DNA: TGTGCCACCAGTGATAGCAGGACTAGCGCCTTCAATGAGCAGTTCTTC. Encoded protein: CATSDSRTSAFNEQFF.